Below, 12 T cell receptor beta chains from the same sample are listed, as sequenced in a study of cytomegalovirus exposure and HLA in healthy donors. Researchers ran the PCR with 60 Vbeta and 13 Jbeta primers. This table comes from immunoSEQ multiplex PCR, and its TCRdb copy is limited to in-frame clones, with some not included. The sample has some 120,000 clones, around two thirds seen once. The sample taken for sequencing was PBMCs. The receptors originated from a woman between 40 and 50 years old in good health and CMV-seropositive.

This chain's CDR3 is CASRTGDYGYTF. The CDR3, as DNA: TGTGCCAGCAGGACAGGGGACTATGGCTACACCTTC. The chain has TRBV27 and TRBJ1-2; 8 bases align to TRBD1. The CDR3 is 12 amino acids. The ends lost 6 bases at V and 3 bases at J; junction bases unmatched: 0. The V gene's germline CDR1 is MNHEY and CDR2 SMNVEV (reference sequence).

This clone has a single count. The CDR3: CASSLSTYDPQHF. The CDR3 DNA reads TGTGCCAGCAGCCTGTCGACATACGATCCCCAGCATTTT. V is TRBV2 and J is TRBJ1-5; no clear D gene. CDR3 size: 13 residues. Trimming took off 6 bases at V and 10 bases at J, with 16 bases between the two ends. Per germline, CDR1 SNHLY and CDR2 FYNNEI.

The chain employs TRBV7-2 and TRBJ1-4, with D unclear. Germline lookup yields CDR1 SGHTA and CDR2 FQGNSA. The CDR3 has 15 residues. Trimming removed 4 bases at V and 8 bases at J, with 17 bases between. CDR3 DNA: TGTGCCAGCAGCTCTCGACGAGCCCACGGGGAAAAACTGTTTTTT. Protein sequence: CASSSRRAHGEKLFF. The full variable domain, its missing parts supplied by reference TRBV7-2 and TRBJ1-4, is GAGVSQSPSNKVTEKGKDVELRCDPISGHTALYWYRQSLGQGLEFLIYFQGNSAPDKSGLPSDRFSAERTGGSVSTLTIQRTQQEDSAVYLCASSSRRAHGEKLFFGSGTQLSVL.

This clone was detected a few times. The CDR3 loop reads CASSPLTRGGSNYGYTF. CDR3 nucleotide sequence: TGTGCCAGCAGCCCGTTAACGCGAGGTGGATCTAACTATGGCTACACCTTC. This chain joins TRBV7-8 and TRBJ1-2, with D unresolved. The CDR3 contains 17 residues. The germline gives CDR1 SGHVS, CDR2 FQNEAQ. Deletions cut 5 bases from V and 0 bases from J, with 19 bases between. The complete variable domain, with remaining parts taken from reference TRBV7-8 and TRBJ1-2, reads GAGVSQSPRYKVAKRGQDVALRCDPISGHVSLFWYQQALGQGPEFLTYFQNEAQLDKSGLPSDRFFAERPEGSVSTLKIQRTQQEDSAVYLCASSPLTRGGSNYGYTFGSGTRLTVV.

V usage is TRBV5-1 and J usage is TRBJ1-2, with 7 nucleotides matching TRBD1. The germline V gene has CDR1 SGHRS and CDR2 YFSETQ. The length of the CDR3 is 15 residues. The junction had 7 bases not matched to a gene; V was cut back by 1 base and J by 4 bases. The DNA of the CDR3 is TGCGCCAGCAGCTTGCAACCCGGGACAGTCTATGGCTACACCTTC. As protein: CASSLQPGTVYGYTF.

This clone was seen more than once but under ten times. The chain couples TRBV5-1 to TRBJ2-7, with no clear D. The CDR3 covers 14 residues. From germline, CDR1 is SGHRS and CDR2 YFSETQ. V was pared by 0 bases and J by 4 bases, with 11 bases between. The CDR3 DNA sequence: TGCGCCAGCAGCTTGGCCGGGTCTCCTTACGAGCAGTACTTC. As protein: CASSLAGSPYEQYF.

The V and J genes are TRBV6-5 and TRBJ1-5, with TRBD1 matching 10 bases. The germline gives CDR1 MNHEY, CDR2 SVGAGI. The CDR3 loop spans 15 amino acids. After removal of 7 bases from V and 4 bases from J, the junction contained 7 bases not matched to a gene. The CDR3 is CASTWDRGRNQPQHF. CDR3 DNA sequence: TGTGCCAGCACCTGGGACAGGGGTAGAAATCAGCCCCAGCATTTT.

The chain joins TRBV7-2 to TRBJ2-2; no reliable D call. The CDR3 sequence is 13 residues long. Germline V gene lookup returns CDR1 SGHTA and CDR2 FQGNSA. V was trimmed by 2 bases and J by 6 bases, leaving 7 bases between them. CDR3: CASSLYPAGELFF. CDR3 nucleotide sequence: TGTGCCAGCAGCTTATATCCGGCCGGGGAGCTGTTTTTT. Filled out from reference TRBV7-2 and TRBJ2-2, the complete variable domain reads GAGVSQSPSNKVTEKGKDVELRCDPISGHTALYWYRQSLGQGLEFLIYFQGNSAPDKSGLPSDRFSAERTGGSVSTLTIQRTQQEDSAVYLCASSLYPAGELFFGEGSRLTVL.

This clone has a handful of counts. CDR3 sequence: CASSPTGTGNTIYF. CDR3 DNA sequence: TGTGCCAGCAGCCCGACAGGGACTGGAAACACCATATATTTT. This chain connects TRBV6-5 to TRBJ1-3; TRBD1 matches 7 bases. Germline assignment: CDR1 MNHEY and CDR2 SVGAGI. The CDR3 is 14 amino acids. Trimming at V came to 6 bases and at J to 2 bases, leaving 4 bases not matched to a gene.

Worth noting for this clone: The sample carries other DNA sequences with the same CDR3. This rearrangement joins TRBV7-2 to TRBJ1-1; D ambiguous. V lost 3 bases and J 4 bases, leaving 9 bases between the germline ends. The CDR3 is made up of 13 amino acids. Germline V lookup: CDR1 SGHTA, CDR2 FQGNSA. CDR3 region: CASSLSGGTEAFF. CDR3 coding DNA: TGTGCCAGCAGCTTGTCCGGCGGCACTGAAGCTTTCTTT.

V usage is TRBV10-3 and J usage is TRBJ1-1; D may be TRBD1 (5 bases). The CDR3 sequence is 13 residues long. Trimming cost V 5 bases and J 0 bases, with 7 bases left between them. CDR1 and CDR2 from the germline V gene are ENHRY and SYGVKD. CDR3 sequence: CAISPRVNTEAFF. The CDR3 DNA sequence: TGTGCCATCAGTCCCAGGGTGAACACTGAAGCTTTCTTT.

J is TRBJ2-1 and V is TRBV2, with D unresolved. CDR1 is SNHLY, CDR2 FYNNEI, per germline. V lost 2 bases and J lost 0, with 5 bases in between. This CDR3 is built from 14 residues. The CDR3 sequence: CASSEWSSYNEQFF. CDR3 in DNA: TGTGCCAGCAGTGAATGGAGCTCCTACAATGAGCAGTTCTTC.